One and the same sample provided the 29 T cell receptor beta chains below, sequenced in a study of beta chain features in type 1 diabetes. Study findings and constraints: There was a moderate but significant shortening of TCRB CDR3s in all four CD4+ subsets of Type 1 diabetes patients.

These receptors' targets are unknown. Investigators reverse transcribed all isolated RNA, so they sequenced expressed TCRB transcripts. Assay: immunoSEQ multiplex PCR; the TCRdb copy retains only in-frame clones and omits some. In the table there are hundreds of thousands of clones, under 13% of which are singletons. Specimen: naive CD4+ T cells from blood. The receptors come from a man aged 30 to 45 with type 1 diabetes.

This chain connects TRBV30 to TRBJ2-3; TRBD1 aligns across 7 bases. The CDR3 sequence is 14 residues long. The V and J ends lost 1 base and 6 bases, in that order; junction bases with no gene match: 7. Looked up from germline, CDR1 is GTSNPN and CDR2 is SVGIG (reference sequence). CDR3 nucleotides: TGTGCCTGGAGTGGACAGGGTTTTTCGGATACGCAGTATTTT. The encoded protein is CAWSGQGFSDTQYF.

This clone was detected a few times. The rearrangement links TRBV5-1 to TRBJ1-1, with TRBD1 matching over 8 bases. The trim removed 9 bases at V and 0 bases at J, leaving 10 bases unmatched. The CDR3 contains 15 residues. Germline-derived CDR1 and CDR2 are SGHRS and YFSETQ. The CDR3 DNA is TGCGCCACCCCGGACAGGGTGGAGATGAACACTGAAGCTTTCTTT. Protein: CATPDRVEMNTEAFF.

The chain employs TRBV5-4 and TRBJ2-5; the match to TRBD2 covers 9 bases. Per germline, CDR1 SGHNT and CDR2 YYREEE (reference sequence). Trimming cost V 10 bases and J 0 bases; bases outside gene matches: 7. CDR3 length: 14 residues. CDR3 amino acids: CACGVAGDQETQYF. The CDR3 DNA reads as TGTGCCTGCGGGGTAGCGGGGGACCAAGAGACCCAGTACTTC.

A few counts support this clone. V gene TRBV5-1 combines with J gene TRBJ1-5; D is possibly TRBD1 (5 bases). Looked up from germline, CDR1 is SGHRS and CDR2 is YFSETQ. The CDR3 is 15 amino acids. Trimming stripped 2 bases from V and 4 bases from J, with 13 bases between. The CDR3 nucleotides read TGCGCCAGCAGCTTAGGGCTGGCAGGGAATCAGCCCCAGCATTTT. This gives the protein CASSLGLAGNQPQHF. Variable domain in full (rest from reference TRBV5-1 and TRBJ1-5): KAGVTQTPRYLIKTRGQQVTLSCSPISGHRSVSWYQQTPGQGLQFLFEYFSETQRNKGNFPGRFSGRQFSNSRSEMNVSTLELGDSALYLCASSLGLAGNQPQHFGDGTRLSIL.

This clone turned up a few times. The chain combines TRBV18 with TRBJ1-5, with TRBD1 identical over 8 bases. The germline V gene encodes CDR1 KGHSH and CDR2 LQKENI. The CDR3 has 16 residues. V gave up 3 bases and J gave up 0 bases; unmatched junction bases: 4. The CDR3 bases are TGTGCCAGCTCACCTGGACAGGGAGGTAGCAATCAGCCCCAGCATTTT. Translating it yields CASSPGQGGSNQPQHF.

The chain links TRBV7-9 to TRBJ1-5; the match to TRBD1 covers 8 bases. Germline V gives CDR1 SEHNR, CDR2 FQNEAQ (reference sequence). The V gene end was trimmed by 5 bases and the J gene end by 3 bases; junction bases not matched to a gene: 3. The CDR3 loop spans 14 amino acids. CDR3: CASSRTGTNQPQHF. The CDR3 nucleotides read TGTGCCAGCAGCCGGACAGGGACCAATCAGCCCCAGCATTTT.

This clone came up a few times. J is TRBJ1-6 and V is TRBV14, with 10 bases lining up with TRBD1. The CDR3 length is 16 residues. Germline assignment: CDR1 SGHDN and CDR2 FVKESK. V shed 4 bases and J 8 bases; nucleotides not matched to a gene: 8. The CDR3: CASSLPGTGVYSPLHF. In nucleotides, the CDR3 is TGTGCCAGCAGCCTCCCCGGGACAGGGGTTTATTCACCCCTCCACTTT.

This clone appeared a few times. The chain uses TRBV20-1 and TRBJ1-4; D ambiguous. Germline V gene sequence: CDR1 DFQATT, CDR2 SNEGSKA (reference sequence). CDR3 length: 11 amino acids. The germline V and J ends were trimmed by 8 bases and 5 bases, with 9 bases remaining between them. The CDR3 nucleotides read TGCAGTATAAGGGAGAATGAAAAACTGTTTTTT. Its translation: CSIRENEKLFF.

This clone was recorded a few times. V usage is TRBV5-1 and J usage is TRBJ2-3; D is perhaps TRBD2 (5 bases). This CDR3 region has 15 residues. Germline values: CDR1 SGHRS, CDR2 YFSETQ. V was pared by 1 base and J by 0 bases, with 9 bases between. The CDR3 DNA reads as TGCGCCAGCAGCTTGTCGGGGTTAAGCACAGATACGCAGTATTTT. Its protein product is CASSLSGLSTDTQYF.

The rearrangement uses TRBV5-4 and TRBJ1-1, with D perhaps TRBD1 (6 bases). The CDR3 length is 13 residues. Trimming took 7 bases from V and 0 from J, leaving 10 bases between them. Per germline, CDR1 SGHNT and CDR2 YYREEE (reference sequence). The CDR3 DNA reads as TGTGCCAGCGGGGGCCTCATGAACACTGAAGCTTTCTTT. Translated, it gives CASGGLMNTEAFF.

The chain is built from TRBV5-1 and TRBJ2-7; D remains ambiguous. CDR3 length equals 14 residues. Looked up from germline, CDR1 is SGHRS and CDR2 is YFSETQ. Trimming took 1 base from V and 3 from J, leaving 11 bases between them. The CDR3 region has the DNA TGCGCCAGCAGCTTGCGGTACACAGACTACGAGCAGTACTTC. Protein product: CASSLRYTDYEQYF.

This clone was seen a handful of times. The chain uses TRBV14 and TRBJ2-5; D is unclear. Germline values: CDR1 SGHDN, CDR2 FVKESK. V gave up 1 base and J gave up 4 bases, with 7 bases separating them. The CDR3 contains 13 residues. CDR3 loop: CASSQGSGETQYF. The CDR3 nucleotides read TGTGCCAGCAGCCAAGGGTCGGGAGAGACCCAGTACTTC.

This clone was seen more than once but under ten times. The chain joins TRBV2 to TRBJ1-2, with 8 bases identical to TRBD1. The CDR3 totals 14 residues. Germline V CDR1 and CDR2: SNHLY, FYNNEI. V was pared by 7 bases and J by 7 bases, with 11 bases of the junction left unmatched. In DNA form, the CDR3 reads TGTGCCAGCAAGGGACAGGCCAGAGGCGGTGGCTACACCTTC. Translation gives CASKGQARGGGYTF.

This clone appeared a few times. The chain's CDR3 is CASSRLAYTDTQYF. The DNA for the CDR3 is TGTGCCAGCAGCCGACTAGCGTACACAGATACGCAGTATTTT. The chain joins TRBV25-1 to TRBJ2-3; 8 bases align to TRBD2. Trimming at V came to 6 bases and at J to 2 bases, leaving 4 bases not matched to a gene. The CDR3 has 14 amino acids. Germline loops: CDR1 MGHDK, CDR2 SYGVNS. Complete variable domain (other parts from reference TRBV25-1 and TRBJ2-3): EADIYQTPRYLVIGTGKKITLECSQTMGHDKMYWYQQDPGMELHLIHYSYGVNSTEKGDLSSESTVSRIRTEHFPLTLESARPSHTSQYLCASSRLAYTDTQYFGPGTRLTVL.

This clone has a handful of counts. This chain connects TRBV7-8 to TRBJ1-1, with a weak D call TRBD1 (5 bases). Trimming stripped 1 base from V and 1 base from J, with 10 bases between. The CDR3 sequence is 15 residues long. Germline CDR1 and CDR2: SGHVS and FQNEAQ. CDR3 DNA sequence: TGTGCCAGCAGCTTAGTGGGGCGGGGGAACACTGAAGCTTTCTTT. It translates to CASSLVGRGNTEAFF.

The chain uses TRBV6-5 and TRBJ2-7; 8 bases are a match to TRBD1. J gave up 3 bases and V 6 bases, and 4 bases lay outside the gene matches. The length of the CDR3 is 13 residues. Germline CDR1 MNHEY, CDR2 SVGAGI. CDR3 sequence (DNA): TGTGCCAGCAGCCGGGACAGGTACTACGAGCAGTACTTC. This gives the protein CASSRDRYYEQYF.

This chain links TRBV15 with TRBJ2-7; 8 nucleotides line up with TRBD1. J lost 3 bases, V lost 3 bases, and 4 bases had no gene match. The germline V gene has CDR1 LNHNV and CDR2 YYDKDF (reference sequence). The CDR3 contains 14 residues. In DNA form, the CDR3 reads TGTGCCACCAGCAGGACAGGGGACATCTACGAGCAGTACTTC. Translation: CATSRTGDIYEQYF.

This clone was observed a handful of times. CDR3 amino acids: CASSLAQADTQYF. In DNA, the CDR3 is TGTGCCAGCAGCTTGGCCCAAGCGGATACGCAGTATTTT. The V and J genes are TRBV7-9 and TRBJ2-3; D ambiguous. The V gene's germline CDR1 is SEHNR and CDR2 FQNEAQ (reference sequence). The CDR3 sequence is 13 residues long. The ends were cut back, 3 bases at V and 6 bases at J, with 10 bases in the middle.

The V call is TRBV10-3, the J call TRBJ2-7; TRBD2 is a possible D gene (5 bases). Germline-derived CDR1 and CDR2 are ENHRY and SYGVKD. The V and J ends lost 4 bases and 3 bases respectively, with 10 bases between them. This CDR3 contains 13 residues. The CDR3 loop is CAISVEAIYEQYF. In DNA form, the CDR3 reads TGTGCCATCAGTGTGGAGGCGATCTACGAGCAGTACTTC.

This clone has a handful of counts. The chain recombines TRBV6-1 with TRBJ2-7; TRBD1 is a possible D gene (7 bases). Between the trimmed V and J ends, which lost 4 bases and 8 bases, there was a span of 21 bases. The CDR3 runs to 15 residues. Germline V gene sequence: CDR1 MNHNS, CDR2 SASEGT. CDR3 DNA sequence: TGTGCCAGCAGTGCAGCGGAGGGGGCGGGGAGGAAGCAGTACTTC. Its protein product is CASSAAEGAGRKQYF.

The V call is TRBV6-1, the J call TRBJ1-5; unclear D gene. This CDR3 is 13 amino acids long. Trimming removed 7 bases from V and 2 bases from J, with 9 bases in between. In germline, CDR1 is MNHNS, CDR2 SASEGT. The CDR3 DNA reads TGTGCCAGCATACGTGAGGGCAATCAGCCCCAGCATTTT. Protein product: CASIREGNQPQHF.

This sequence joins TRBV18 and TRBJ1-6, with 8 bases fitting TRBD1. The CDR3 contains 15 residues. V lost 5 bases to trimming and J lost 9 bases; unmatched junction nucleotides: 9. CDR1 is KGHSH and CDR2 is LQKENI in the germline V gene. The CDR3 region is CASSEPQGAGSPLHF. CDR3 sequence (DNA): TGTGCCAGCTCAGAACCGCAGGGGGCTGGTTCACCCCTCCACTTT.

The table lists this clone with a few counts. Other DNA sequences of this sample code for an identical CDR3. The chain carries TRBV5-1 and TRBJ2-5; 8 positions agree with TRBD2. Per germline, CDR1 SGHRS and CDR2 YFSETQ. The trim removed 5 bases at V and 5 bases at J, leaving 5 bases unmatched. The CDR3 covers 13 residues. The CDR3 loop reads CASSLSGGETQYF. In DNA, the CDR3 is TGCGCCAGCAGTCTCAGCGGGGGTGAGACCCAGTACTTC.

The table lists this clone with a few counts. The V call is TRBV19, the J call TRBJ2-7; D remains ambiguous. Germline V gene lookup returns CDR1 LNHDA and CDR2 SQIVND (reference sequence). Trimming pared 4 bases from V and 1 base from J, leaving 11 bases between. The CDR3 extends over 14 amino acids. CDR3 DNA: TGTGCCAGTAGTACGAACAGACCTTCCTACGAGCAGTACTTC. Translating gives CASSTNRPSYEQYF.

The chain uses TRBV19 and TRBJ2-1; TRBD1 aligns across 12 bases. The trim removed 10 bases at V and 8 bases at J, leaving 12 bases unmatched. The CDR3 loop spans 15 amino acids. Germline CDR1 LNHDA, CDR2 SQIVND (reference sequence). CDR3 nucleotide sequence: TGTGCCACCCGGGCCGGGACAGGGGGCTTTGATGAGCAGTTCTTC. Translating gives CATRAGTGGFDEQFF. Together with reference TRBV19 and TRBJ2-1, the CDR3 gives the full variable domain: DGGITQSPKYLFRKEGQNVTLSCEQNLNHDAMYWYRQDPGQGLRLIYYSQIVNDFQKGDIAEGYSVSREKKESFPLTVTSAQKNPTAFYLCATRAGTGGFDEQFFGPGTRLTVL.

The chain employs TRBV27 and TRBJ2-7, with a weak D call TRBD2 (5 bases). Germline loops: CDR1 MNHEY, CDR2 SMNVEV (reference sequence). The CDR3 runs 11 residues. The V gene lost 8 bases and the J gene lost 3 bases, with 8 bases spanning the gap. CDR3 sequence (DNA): TGTGCCAGCCCCGGGGTCTACGAGCAGTACTTC. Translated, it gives CASPGVYEQYF.

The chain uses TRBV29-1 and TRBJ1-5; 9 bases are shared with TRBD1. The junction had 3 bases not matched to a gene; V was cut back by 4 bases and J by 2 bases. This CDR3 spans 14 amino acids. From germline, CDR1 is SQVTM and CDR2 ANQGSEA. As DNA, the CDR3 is TGCAGCGTTGCTACAGGGGGCCGCAATCAGCCCCAGCATTTT. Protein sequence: CSVATGGRNQPQHF.

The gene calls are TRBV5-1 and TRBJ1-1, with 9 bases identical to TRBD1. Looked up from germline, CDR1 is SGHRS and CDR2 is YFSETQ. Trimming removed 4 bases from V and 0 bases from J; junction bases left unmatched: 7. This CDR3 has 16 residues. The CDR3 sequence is CASSRTGGGLNTEAFF. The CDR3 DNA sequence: TGCGCCAGCAGCCGCACAGGGGGCGGTTTGAACACTGAAGCTTTCTTT.

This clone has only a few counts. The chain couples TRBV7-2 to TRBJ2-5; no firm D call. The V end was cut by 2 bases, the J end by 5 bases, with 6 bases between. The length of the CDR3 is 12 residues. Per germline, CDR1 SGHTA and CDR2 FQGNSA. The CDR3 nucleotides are TGTGCCAGCAGCTTACTTCGGGAGACCCAGTACTTC. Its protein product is CASSLLRETQYF.